Sequencing of this TCR beta chain was carried out in a study of blood T cell repertoires in COVID-19. Study details: In each case, the material was cDNA or gDNA derived from T cells, B-cell-depleted T cells, or PBMCs.

Profiling relied on immunoSEQ multiplex PCR, and the TCRdb table lists in-frame clones only, not all of them. The top ten hold 5% to 7% of the sample, which has about 200,000 clones, roughly 82% seen once. Trimming at V came to 7 bases and at J to 4 bases, leaving 10 bases not matched to a gene. The CDR3 is 14 residues long. The germline CDR1 and CDR2 sequences are MNHEY and SVGAGI. Material: PBMCs or T cells enriched from blood (not recorded which). The V and J genes are TRBV6-5 and TRBJ2-7; the match to TRBD1 covers 7 bases. This clonotype was sampled from a man aged 35-49 years with acute COVID-19. The CDR3 protein is CASMGRQGGYEQYF. The CDR3 DNA sequence: TGTGCCAGCATGGGAAGACAGGGTGGGTACGAGCAGTACTTC.